This T cell receptor (beta chain) was identified during a study of cytomegalovirus exposure and HLA in healthy donors (dated by TCRdb to 2016 to 2017). For context, the study as a whole: An earlier analysis of 587 of the donors reported 250 to 300 Gb of sequence data and around 120 million unique TCR beta sequences from approximately 180 million T cells. Among about 410 genotyped donors of the cohort, an average of roughly 230,000 unique TCR beta nucleotide sequences was sequenced per donor, of which 15% to 20% were non-productive. Approximately 300 gigabases of sequencing data and around 80 million unique TCR sequences made up an early release that covered roughly 670 HLA-typed donors. Besides the first cohort of under 700 subjects, a separate validation cohort made up of 95 to 150 different subjects was used. All discovery cohort repertoires had been generated on a single sequencing platform. The study used immunosequencing to profile the T cell repertoires of some 600 subjects and linked those repertoires to cytomegalovirus serostatus. Among the roughly 400 genotyped donors, 75% to 90% belonged to the genetic ancestry cluster associated with self-reported Caucasian donors. Donor age, sex, ethnicity and CMV serostatus were collected together with the repertoire data. The later analysis used no new phenotypic data to find candidate immune exposures, relying instead on TCR beta sequences and their occurrence across donors. To decide whether each TCR beta V gene segment behaved as functional or pseudogenic, an earlier analysis of fewer than 750 of the donors relied on high-throughput TCR beta sequencing. Because of strong linkage in the cohort, roughly 5 DR-DQ haplotypes were treated as single units for association and clustering. The study was designed to test whether signatures of past pathogen exposure could be identified by cataloging public T cell receptors. HLA typing included class I and class II loci at four-digit resolution. A later genetic analysis used genome-wide SNP genotypes for about 55% of the 666 donors, treating that subset as a discovery cohort. Typing coverage varied by locus: roughly 629-640 donors for A, B, C, DRB1 and DQB1; approximately 520 for DQA1; some 610 for DPA1; around 450 for DPB1. High-throughput TCR immunosequencing, statistical association of individual TCRs with disease status, and machine learning were combined to predict cytomegalovirus infection status. A later analysis re-examined previously published TCR beta repertoires from 500 to 700 donors and added high-resolution HLA genotyping to investigate patterns of TCR occurrence. What the study reported, not specific to this receptor: Broadly in line with IMGT annotations, most TCR beta V segments showed up in productive rearrangements about 87% or about 30% of the time in an earlier analysis of 450 to 600 of the donors. A later analysis found that HLA-associated TCR beta chains were more clonally expanded and had lower generation probabilities than equally common non-associated chains. A later analysis reported that several top co-occurrence clusters appeared linked to parvovirus B19, influenza, CMV and Epstein-Barr virus. A group of highly shared sequence variants was considered likely to be a technical artifact of the sequencing pipeline. At a false discovery rate of 0.05, a later analysis linked 15,000 to 20,000 TCR beta sequences to specific HLA alleles. A later genetic analysis reported fewer N-insertions in productive TCRs among donors in an Asian-associated ancestry cluster than the roughly 690-donor mean. Some IMGT-functional V segments, including TRBV6-2 and TRBV6-3, could not be distinguished by the 87-base-pair reads and were therefore excluded. The cohort was sequenced for TCR beta chains only, and without alpha or paired-chain data the features that could be detected were limited. Cytomegalovirus status was reported to be diagnosed by the classifier with high specificity and sensitivity in both the original and validation cohorts. Most TCR sequences were observed very rarely across donors, whereas some public TCRs were present in many individuals. A later genetic analysis associated a missense DCLRE1C variant with V-gene and J-gene trimming of TCR beta chains, and an independent cohort replicated the association. Linkage disequilibrium might explain the correlated functional status among segregating V segments, but an unknown experimental factor could not be ruled out. A later analysis found that TCR association rates varied across HLA loci, with DRB1 alleles showing the most associated TCRs and HLA-C alleles the fewest. The presence/absence analyses assumed that sequencing depth was roughly uniform across donors, and that assumption may not be true. In vitro tests confirmed that a few of the cytomegalovirus-associated TCR beta chains recognize cytomegalovirus antigens. In the study, around 150 TCR beta chains were listed as associated with cytomegalovirus. According to a later analysis, most CMV-associated TCR beta chains appeared to be HLA-restricted, and the HLA associations seemed to be driven largely by CMV exposure. For the cohort, immune exposure information was limited to CMV serostatus. It was suggested by the authors that the approach could potentially be generalized to other disease states and immunological phenotypes. Assigning TCR associations to individual alleles was difficult when HLA alleles, especially DR and DQ, strongly co-occurred. A further reported finding was that TCR beta sequences accurately predicted the HLA-A and HLA-B alleles for most subjects in the first cohort. Roughly 15 rarely observed V segments, including chromosome 9 orphons, were excluded from the earlier analysis of almost 600 of the donors because counts were too low. HLA typing was unavailable for some donors at each locus, so association tests used only the typed subset.

The cohort comprised more than 550 healthy bone marrow donors. Cohort members were all nominally healthy when sampled, although unrecorded immune exposures were likely present. The donor tested CMV seropositive and was one of the 289 seropositive cohort members. Every donor gave a peripheral blood sample, and the peripheral blood mononuclear cells from that sample were used for TCR beta sequencing. The Qiagen DNeasy Blood Extraction Kit was used to extract genomic DNA from the blood cell samples. From the cysteine through the phenylalanine, the CDR3 covers 15 amino acids. The only DNA kept is the CDR3, 45 bases in frame from the first base. Trimming removed 0 bases from V and 0 bases from J, leaving 6 bases between the germline ends. Looking up the germline V gene yields CDR1 SGHAT and CDR2 FQNNGV. Details on this clone: Its cognate antigen has yet to be identified. No clone much larger than this one lies a single base away; base qualities are absent.

Libraries were made using the immunoSEQ multiplex PCR assay. A mixture of 60 forward primers for TCR Vbeta segments and 13 reverse primers for TCR Jbeta segments was used in the multiplex PCR. The CDR3 region of rearranged TCR beta genes was amplified from genomic DNA with a multiplex PCR assay. On the Illumina HiSeq System, the amplified TCR beta libraries were sequenced as 87-base-pair reads. The authors processed their data as follows. A later analysis tallied 80 million to 95 million unique TCR beta chains across the 600 to 700 repertoires, and around 10 million of those chains were shared by two or more donors. A nearest-neighbor algorithm error-corrected the raw reads and collapsed the reads into unique sequences, merging closely related sequences to remove PCR and sequencing errors. Alignment of CDR3 sequences to IMGT reference sequences was used to assign V, D and J gene segments. For a sequence to be retained, a match of at least six nucleotides to both a V gene segment and a J gene segment was required. Rearrangements were called productive when the CDR3 lacked stop codons and stayed in frame with V and J; all others were non-productive. CDR3 was defined according to IMGT convention as the region running from the second conserved V-encoded cysteine to the conserved J-encoded phenylalanine. The earlier analysis of 587 of the donors excluded sequences that lacked an unambiguous match to a single V gene segment. In an earlier analysis of approximately 590 of the donors, V segments were called functional above 56.7% productive rearrangements and were called segregating when the between-donor standard deviation exceeded 5%. A statistical classification framework was built to diagnose cytomegalovirus status from the catalog of TCR beta chain sequences. In a later analysis, TCR nucleotide sequences were compared against IMGT/GENE-DB human TR gene sequences so that V and J genes could be assigned. In a later analysis, CDR3 sequences and most-parsimonious VDJ recombination scenarios were assigned using the TCRdist pipeline. A later analysis defined each TCR beta chain by its CDR3 amino acid sequence plus V-gene family, and excluded reads lacking a unique V-gene family. A later analysis removed 600 or so highly shared, low-generation-probability nucleotide sequences to deal with suspected cross-contamination and a sequencing artifact. In a later analysis, a clonal expansion index for each public chain was calculated from normalized within-repertoire ranks of inferred template counts. Generation probabilities in a later analysis came from a VDJ recombination model fitted to out-of-frame rearrangements, and those results were checked against IGoR. In a later analysis, TCR-TCR, TCR-HLA and TCR-CMV co-occurrence was scored with hypergeometric tests, and a repertoire-size bias correction was applied to TCR pairs. To estimate false discovery rates, a later analysis permuted the HLA or CMV assignments 20 times. In a later analysis, co-occurring TCRs were grouped using DBSCAN, with TCRdist sequence similarity added in when clustering inside HLA-allele-positive subsets. Repertoires with fewer than 30,000 or more than 120,000 public chains were left out of co-occurrence clustering, as were about five repertoires with anomalous nucleotide sharing. As stored in TCRdb, this immuneACCESS dataset retains in-frame rearrangements with V and J assigned. A fraction of the clones does not appear; measured against another copy, unresolved V genes explain less than half of the discrepancy, and the remainder lacks a known reason. That table gives V, J and clone size, and the DNA gave D and trimming. The sample table contains approximately 110,000 clones; only one count was recorded for about three quarters of them. The ten top clones hold 8.2% of the sample.

The TCR was taken from a woman between 35 and 50 years old in good health and CMV-seropositive. The sequencing input was PBMCs. The sequence joins TRBV11-2 to TRBJ1-3; the D segment cannot be called with confidence. The CDR3 in this case is CASSLDISSGNTIYF. Read as DNA, the sequence is TGTGCCAGCAGCTTAGATATATCCTCTGGAAACACCATATATTTT.